This T cell receptor beta chain stems from a study of cytomegalovirus exposure and HLA in healthy donors. Study-wide background: Genotyping of roughly 400 donors showed that around 86% belonged to the Caucasian-associated ancestry cluster.

Primers for the PCR totalled 60 Vbeta and 13 Jbeta. The assay was immunoSEQ multiplex PCR, and TCRdb's table has in-frame clones only and misses some. Of about 120,000 clones listed, over 65% are singletons. V lost 3 bases and J lost 5; bases outside the gene matches: 4. The CDR3 contains 13 residues. CDR1 and CDR2 (germline): KGHSH, LQKENI. Source material: PBMCs. This sequence was found in a woman in her forties in good health and CMV-seropositive. The chain couples TRBV18 to TRBJ2-7; 7 bases match TRBD1. Here the CDR3 DNA reads TGTGCCAGCTCACCCGGGACAGTTGACGAGCAGTACTTC. It yields the protein CASSPGTVDEQYF.